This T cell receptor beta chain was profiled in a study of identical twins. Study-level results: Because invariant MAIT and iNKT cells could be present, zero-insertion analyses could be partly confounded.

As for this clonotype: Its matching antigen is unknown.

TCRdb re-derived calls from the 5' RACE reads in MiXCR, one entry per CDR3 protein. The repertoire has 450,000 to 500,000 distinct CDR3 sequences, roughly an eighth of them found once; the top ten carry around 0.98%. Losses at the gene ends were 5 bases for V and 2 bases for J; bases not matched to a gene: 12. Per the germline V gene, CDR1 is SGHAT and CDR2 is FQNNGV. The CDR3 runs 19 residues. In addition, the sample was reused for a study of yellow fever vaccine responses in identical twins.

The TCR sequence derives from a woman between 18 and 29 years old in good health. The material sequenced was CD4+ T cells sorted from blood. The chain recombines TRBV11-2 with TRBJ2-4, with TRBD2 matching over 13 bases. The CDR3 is CASSAWTSGSGATKNIQYF. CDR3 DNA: TGTGCCAGCAGCGCATGGACTAGCGGGAGCGGGGCGACCAAAAACATTCAGTACTTC. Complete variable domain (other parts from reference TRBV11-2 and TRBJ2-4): EAGVAQSPRYKIIEKRQSVAFWCNPISGHATLYWYQQILGQGPKLLIQFQNNGVVDDSQLPKDRFSAERLKGVDSTLKIQPAKLEDSAVYLCASSAWTSGSGATKNIQYFGAGTRLSVL.